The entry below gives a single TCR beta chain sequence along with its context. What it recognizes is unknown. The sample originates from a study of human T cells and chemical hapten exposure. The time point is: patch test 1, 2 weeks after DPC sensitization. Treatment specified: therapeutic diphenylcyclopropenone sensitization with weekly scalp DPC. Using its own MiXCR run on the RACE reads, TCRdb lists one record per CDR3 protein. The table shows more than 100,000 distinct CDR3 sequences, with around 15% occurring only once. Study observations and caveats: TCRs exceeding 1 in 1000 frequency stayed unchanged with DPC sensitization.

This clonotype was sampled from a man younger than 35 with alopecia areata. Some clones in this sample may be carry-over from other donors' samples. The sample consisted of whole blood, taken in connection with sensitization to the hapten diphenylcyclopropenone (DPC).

The CDR3 nucleotides are TGTGCCAGCAGCCAATTCCGGGGTGGGAATGAGCAGTTCTTC. Encoded protein: CASSQFRGGNEQFF. The V gene is TRBV14, the J gene TRBJ2-1; D might be TRBD2 (5 bases). The CDR3 runs 14 residues. Germline CDR1 reads SGHDN; CDR2 reads FVKESK. The V gene lost 2 bases and the J gene lost 7 bases, with 12 bases spanning the gap.